This TCR beta chain was sequenced during a study of blood T cell repertoires in COVID-19. Study background: Italy, Spain and the United States were the sources of the convalescent and acute COVID-19 samples. Nucleic acid was either cDNA or gDNA, and it came from T cells, B-cell-depleted T cells, or PBMCs.

Participants came from roughly 24 US areas, aged roughly 18 to 100 years. Per the original data handling: How many nucleated cells were present was estimated from reference gene primer amplification. Assay used: immunoSEQ multiplex PCR; TCRdb lists only in-frame clones, some missing. V, J and clone size are taken as reported in that table, and D and trimming were inferred from the DNA itself. Among some 300,000 clones listed, about 89% were seen once. V was pared by 4 bases and J by 6 bases, with 21 bases between. The CDR3 is 16 residues long. Looked up from germline, CDR1 is SEHNR and CDR2 is FQNEAQ (reference sequence).

Material for sequencing was PBMCs or T cells enriched from blood (not recorded which). The TCR originated in a woman aged 40 to 50 who had recovered from COVID-19. The V gene is TRBV7-9, the J gene TRBJ1-1; weak D call: TRBD1 (6 bases). This CDR3 reads CASSSAPGHGGAEAFF. CDR3 coding DNA: TGTGCCAGCAGCTCCGCCCCGGGACACGGAGGCGCTGAAGCTTTCTTT.